Sequencing of this T cell receptor beta chain was carried out in a study of control samples from healthy donors and cancer patients. Germline lookup yields CDR1 SGHKS and CDR2 YYEKEE (reference sequence). Trimming shortened V by 2 bases and J by 6 bases, and 14 bases separated the two germline ends. The CDR3 loop spans 14 amino acids. TCRdb keeps only in-frame clones here, not all; method: immunoSEQ multiplex PCR. Of about 44,000 clones listed, around 87% were seen once; the top ten hold 10% to 13%. This receptor was identified in an older woman with lung cancer. The rearrangement uses TRBV5-5 and TRBJ1-1; D not certain. The sequencing sample was made of PBMCs. The CDR3 DNA is TGTGCCAGCAGCTTTGTATATATGGGTGCTGAAGCTTTCTTT. Its protein product is CASSFVYMGAEAFF.